This TCR beta chain stems from a study of regulatory T cells in long-lasting Graves disease. Study details: Freshly diagnosed Graves' patients had used antithyroid drugs for under 3 months.

Points on this clonotype: What it binds is unknown. One base away lies a much larger clone, so this may be a sequencing read error. This CDR3 fails to terminate in the conserved phenylalanine or tryptophan, so it likely reflects a read error.

Overall study results and limits: The study found TRBV28, TRBJ1-2 and TRBJ2-5 favored in persistent disease.

Trimming cost V 4 bases and J 7 bases, with 18 bases left between them. Germline CDR1 is SGHNT and CDR2 is YYREEE (reference sequence). CDR3 length: 16 amino acids. Relying on iRepertoire HTBI primers and Arm-PCR of CDR3 regions, the team built TCR beta libraries. From the multiplex PCR reads, TCRdb called clonotypes with MiXCR, one entry per CDR3 protein. The sample lists around 240,000 distinct CDR3 sequences, 18% occurring once. Time point reported: newly diagnosed GD, antithyroid drugs for less than 3 months. PBMCs were the source of the RNA used for TCR sequencing. These same data were also listed under a study on T cells in Graves' hyperthyroidism and ophthalmopathy. From that study: RT-PCR in the first round (using the HTBI primer set) targeted the TCR CDR3. Most thyroid clonotypes that were expanded above 0.001 also turned up in blood.

This receptor was obtained from a woman in her twenties or thirties with Graves disease. Sequences were derived from peripheral blood mononuclear cells (PBMCs), sampled at new diagnosis, from a patient treated with antithyroid drugs. V and J are TRBV5-4 and TRBJ1-6; weak D call: TRBD1 (5 bases). CDR3 sequence: CASSPRELGENSPLHI. In DNA, the CDR3 is TGTGCCAGCAGCCCCCGGGAGCTGGGGGAAAATTCACCCCTCCACATT.